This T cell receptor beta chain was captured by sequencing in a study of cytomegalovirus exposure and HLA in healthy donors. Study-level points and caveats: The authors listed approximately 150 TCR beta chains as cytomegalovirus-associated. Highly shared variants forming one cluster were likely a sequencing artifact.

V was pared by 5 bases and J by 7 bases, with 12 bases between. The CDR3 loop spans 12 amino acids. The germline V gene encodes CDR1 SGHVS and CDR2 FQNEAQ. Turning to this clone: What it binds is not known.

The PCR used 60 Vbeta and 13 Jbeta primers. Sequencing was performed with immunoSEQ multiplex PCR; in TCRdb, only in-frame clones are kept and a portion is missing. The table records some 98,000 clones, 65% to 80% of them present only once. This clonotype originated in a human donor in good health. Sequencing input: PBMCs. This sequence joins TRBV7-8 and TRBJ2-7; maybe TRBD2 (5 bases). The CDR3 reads CASSIDGGEQYF. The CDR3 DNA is TGTGCCAGCAGCATAGACGGAGGAGAGCAGTACTTC.